This TCR beta chain was sequenced during a study of regulatory T cells in long-lasting Graves disease. Time point in this sample: newly diagnosed GD, antithyroid drugs for less than 3 months. RNA extracted from PBMCs served as the sequencing template. The V gene's germline CDR1 is SGHRS and CDR2 YFSETQ. Trimming took 5 bases from V and 14 from J; bases not matched to a gene: 7. The CDR3 totals 11 residues. The TCR beta library used iRepertoire HTBI primers with Arm-PCR amplification of CDR3. One entry per CDR3 protein results from TCRdb running MiXCR on the multiplex PCR reads. The sample has 420,000 or so distinct CDR3 sequences, around 17% seen once. This clonotype has only a few counts. Separately, the same data were catalogued under a study of T cells in Graves' hyperthyroidism and ophthalmopathy.

The sequenced sample was peripheral blood mononuclear cells (PBMCs), obtained at new diagnosis, from a patient treated with antithyroid drugs. The gene calls are TRBV5-1 and TRBJ2-1, with 7 bases aligning to TRBD1. This receptor was obtained from a young woman with Graves disease. The CDR3 region has the DNA TGCGCCAGCAGTTCGGACAGGTTGGAGTTCTTC. This codes for CASSSDRLEFF.